The 31 T cell receptor beta chains below come from one sample, sequenced in a study of T cell repertoires in cytomegalovirus infection (dated by TCRdb to the late 2010s). In light of the paper, this sample's treatment or condition label describes: in vitro stimulation with specific CMV peptide epitopes to enrich CMV-specific T cells. The sequencing machine was an Illumina HiSeq 1500. TCRdb handled the public reads itself, with Q25 trimming in fastp and clone calling in MiXCR, and kept productive beta chains. Each CDR3 protein appears once, grouped with its most common genes and DNA. For this sample there are 750,000 to 900,000 distinct CDR3 sequences; 25% to 35% appear just once. In total, the top ten clones hold around 13% of the sample. The antigens these receptors bind are not known. Sample: cultured CD8+ T cells from PBMCs, taken from culture after CMV antigen stimulation. The source is a human donor in good health (CMV status not recorded). Some clones in this sample may be carry-over from other donors' samples.

The gene calls are TRBV7-4 and TRBJ1-1; D is unresolved. This CDR3 has 11 residues. Per germline, CDR1 SGHVT and CDR2 SQSDAQ. V was clipped by 8 bases and J by 6 bases, with 10 bases between them. The CDR3 DNA is TGTGCCAGCCTCCGGTTCCCTGAAGCTTTCTTT. Translating it yields CASLRFPEAFF.

The chain is built from TRBV5-6 and TRBJ1-6, with D hard to call. The V gene lost 5 bases and the J gene lost 5 bases, with 17 bases spanning the gap. The CDR3 runs to 16 residues. Germline V gives CDR1 SGHDT, CDR2 YYEEEE. The CDR3, as DNA: TGTGCCAGCAGTGGGCTGCGGAACCGGGATAATTCACCCCTCCACTTT. Translating it yields CASSGLRNRDNSPLHF. The variable domain in full, with the rest retrieved from reference TRBV5-6 and TRBJ1-6, is DAGVTQSPTHLIKTRGQQVTLRCSPKSGHDTVSWYQQALGQGPQFIFQYYEEEERQRGNFPDRFSGHQFPNYSSELNVNALLLGDSALYLCASSGLRNRDNSPLHFGNGTRLTVT.

This clonotype was counted many times. The chain uses TRBV7-6 and TRBJ1-1; D remains unclear. This CDR3 region has 13 residues. CDR1 is SGHVS and CDR2 is FNYEAQ in the germline V gene. Deletions cut 1 base from V and 7 bases from J, with 10 bases between. The CDR3 region has the DNA TGTGCCAGCAGCTTAGGGGTCCGGAATGAAGCTTTCTTT. Translation gives CASSLGVRNEAFF.

This clonotype showed up just a few times. The rearrangement links TRBV14 to TRBJ2-3; weak D call: TRBD2 (6 bases). Deletions cut 0 bases from V and 3 bases from J, with 10 bases between. This CDR3 has 15 residues. The germline V gene encodes CDR1 SGHDN and CDR2 FVKESK. The chain's CDR3 is CASSQDDGRTDTQYF. CDR3 nucleotide sequence: TGTGCCAGCAGCCAAGATGACGGGAGAACAGATACGCAGTATTTT.

CDR3 sequence reads: CAISENRGYTF. The DNA of the CDR3 is TGTGCCATCAGTGAGAACCGCGGCTACACCTTC. The V call is TRBV10-3, the J call TRBJ1-2; no clear D. The V end was cut by 2 bases, the J end by 8 bases, with 6 bases between. CDR1 and CDR2 (germline): ENHRY, SYGVKD. This CDR3 has 11 residues.

There are a few counts of this clonotype. V gene TRBV3-1 combines with J gene TRBJ2-1, with D possibly matching TRBD2 (5 bases). This CDR3 has 18 amino acids. Germline CDR1 is LGHDT and CDR2 is YNNKEL (reference sequence). V shed 1 base and J shed 8 bases, with 24 bases lying between them. The CDR3 reads CASSQVGDTSPSRHEQFF. CDR3 DNA: TGTGCCAGCAGCCAAGTCGGGGATACTAGTCCCAGTAGGCATGAGCAGTTCTTC.

The chain uses TRBV20-1 and TRBJ2-7; D call uncertain. Per germline, CDR1 DFQATT and CDR2 SNEGSKA (reference sequence). The CDR3 totals 13 residues. Trimming removed 6 bases from V and 0 bases from J, with 12 bases in between. As DNA, the CDR3 is TGCAGTGCCCTAACACGGAACTCCTACGAGCAGTACTTC. Amino acids: CSALTRNSYEQYF.

The chain employs TRBV7-6 and TRBJ1-3; D ambiguous. Germline values: CDR1 SGHVS, CDR2 FNYEAQ. Trimming stripped 6 bases from V and 4 bases from J, with 13 bases between. CDR3 length: 14 residues. CDR3 DNA: TGTGCCAGCAGTCCACGAGAAGTCGGAAACACCATATATTTT. Amino acid sequence: CASSPREVGNTIYF.

The chain joins TRBV7-6 to TRBJ2-7; D unresolved. Trimming took 1 base from V and 5 from J, leaving 6 bases between them. CDR3 size: 12 residues. The germline gives CDR1 SGHVS, CDR2 FNYEAQ. DNA of the CDR3: TGTGCCAGCAGCTTAGGTCCTAACGAGCAGTACGTC. It translates to CASSLGPNEQYV.

In its sample, this clonotype was seen a few times. The genes are TRBV29-1 and TRBJ1-1; TRBD1 matches 7 bases. The CDR3 has 11 residues. J gave up 3 bases and V 5 bases, and 0 bases lay outside the gene matches. Germline loops: CDR1 SQVTM, CDR2 ANQGSEA. The CDR3 sequence is CSVTGDTEAFF. The CDR3 DNA follows: TGCAGCGTTACAGGGGACACTGAAGCTTTCTTT.

The chain joins TRBV2 to TRBJ2-7, with a tentative D call TRBD2 (7 bases). CDR3 length: 15 amino acids. From germline, CDR1 is SNHLY and CDR2 FYNNEI. V lost 8 bases, J lost 3 bases, and 20 bases lay in between. The CDR3 loop reads CASGRPWEGDYEQYF. The CDR3 DNA is TGTGCCAGCGGGCGGCCCTGGGAGGGGGACTACGAGCAGTACTTC.

V gene TRBV5-5 combines with J gene TRBJ2-2, with unresolved D. V lost 6 bases and J lost 1, with 13 bases in between. Germline CDR1 is SGHKS and CDR2 is YYEKEE (reference sequence). The CDR3 is 15 residues long. CDR3 in amino acids: CASTPWWENTGELFF. DNA of the CDR3: TGTGCCAGCACCCCTTGGTGGGAGAACACCGGGGAGCTGTTTTTT.

The rearrangement uses TRBV4-2 and TRBJ2-5; D possibly corresponds to TRBD1 (7 bases). Germline values: CDR1 LGHNA, CDR2 YNFKEQ. The CDR3 contains 18 residues. Trimming cost V 4 bases and J 5 bases, with 26 bases left between them. CDR3 amino acids: CASSPRAQGDSQFETQYF. CDR3 in DNA: TGTGCCAGCAGCCCGAGGGCTCAGGGGGACTCCCAATTCGAGACCCAGTACTTC.

This sequence joins TRBV6-5 and TRBJ2-1; 13 bases map to TRBD2. The CDR3 has 16 amino acids. Germline CDR1 is MNHEY and CDR2 is SVGAGI. V trimming: 1 base; J trimming: 8 bases; junction bases outside the gene matches: 5. The CDR3 sequence is CASSYYTSGGAYEQFF. CDR3 in DNA: TGTGCCAGCAGTTACTACACTAGCGGGGGGGCTTATGAGCAGTTCTTC.

Many counts were recorded for this clonotype. The rearrangement joins TRBV7-6 to TRBJ2-5, with TRBD1 identical over 8 bases. Germline values: CDR1 SGHVS, CDR2 FNYEAQ. After removal of 4 bases from V and 4 bases from J, the junction contained 11 bases not matched to a gene. The CDR3 runs to 16 residues. The CDR3 coding sequence is TGTGCCAGCAGCTATCCCCTCGACAGGGGTGGAGAGACCCAGTACTTC. Protein product: CASSYPLDRGGETQYF.

The rearrangement links TRBV4-1 to TRBJ2-2; 7 positions agree with TRBD2. Germline V gene sequence: CDR1 MGHRA, CDR2 YSYEKL. The V gene end was trimmed by 1 base and the J gene end by 3 bases; junction bases not matched to a gene: 5. There are 16 residues in the CDR3. This chain's CDR3 is CASSQGRGLDTGELFF. Here the CDR3 DNA reads TGCGCCAGCAGCCAAGGGCGGGGGTTGGACACCGGGGAGCTGTTTTTT.

J is TRBJ1-2 and V is TRBV15, with unresolved D. CDR3 size: 16 residues. Germline-derived CDR1 and CDR2 are LNHNV and YYDKDF (reference sequence). Between the trimmed V and J ends, which lost 0 bases and 4 bases, there was a span of 15 bases. The CDR3 bases are TGTGCCACCAGCAGAGATAGGGCCCCGCTGATCTATGGCTACACCTTC. It yields the protein CATSRDRAPLIYGYTF.

This chain joins TRBV18 and TRBJ1-5, with a weak D call TRBD1 (5 bases). Germline CDR1 KGHSH, CDR2 LQKENI. V lost 2 bases, J lost 3 bases, and 23 bases lay in between. The CDR3 consists of 19 residues. This chain's CDR3 is CASSPFQVGTPALNQPQHF. In DNA, the CDR3 is TGTGCCAGCTCACCATTCCAGGTCGGGACCCCAGCCCTCAATCAGCCCCAGCATTTT.

This rearrangement joins TRBV27 to TRBJ2-1; 7 bases agree with TRBD2. CDR1 is MNHEY, CDR2 SMNVEV, per germline (reference sequence). The CDR3 contains 19 residues. V was clipped by 3 bases and J by 3 bases; unmatched bases: 17. In DNA, the CDR3 is TGTGCCAGCAGTTTTCCGGGTCGGGTCGGGGGGATTTACTACAATGAGCAGTTCTTC. Translation gives CASSFPGRVGGIYYNEQFF.

The genes are TRBV5-1 and TRBJ2-7; 11 bases are a match to TRBD1. With 5 bases clipped from V and 0 bases from J, the junction kept 4 bases outside the gene matches. This CDR3 has 15 amino acids. Germline CDR1 SGHRS, CDR2 YFSETQ. The CDR3 nucleotides read TGCGCCAGCAGTTGGGGACAGGGGGACTCCTACGAGCAGTACTTC. Translated, it gives CASSWGQGDSYEQYF.

This clonotype was observed a single time. This sequence joins TRBV20-1 and TRBJ1-5, with D tentatively TRBD1 (6 bases). The V and J ends lost 7 bases and 0 bases respectively, with 16 bases between them. CDR1 DFQATT and CDR2 SNEGSKA come from the germline V gene (reference sequence). The CDR3 consists of 15 residues. CDR3 amino acids: CSVRHRETSNQPQHF. The CDR3 DNA reads TGCAGTGTTCGACACAGGGAAACTAGCAATCAGCCCCAGCATTTT.

In DNA, the CDR3 is TGTGCCAGCAGCCCCTCTAGCGGGGGGGTCAGAGATACGCAGTATTTT. Its protein product is CASSPSSGGVRDTQYF. The chain combines TRBV7-6 with TRBJ2-3; TRBD2 aligns across 12 bases. V lost 5 bases and J lost 5; bases outside the gene matches: 8. CDR1 and CDR2 (germline): SGHVS, FNYEAQ. The CDR3 has 16 residues. Drawing the rest from reference TRBV7-6 and TRBJ2-3, the complete variable domain is GAGVSQSPRYKVTKRGQDVALRCDPISGHVSLYWYRQALGQGPEFLTYFNYEAQQDKSGLPNDRFSAERPEGSISTLTIQRTEQRDSAMYRCASSPSSGGVRDTQYFGPGTRLTVL.

The chain carries TRBV6-6 and TRBJ2-3; 9 bases map to TRBD2. The CDR3 consists of 15 residues. In germline, CDR1 is MNHNY, CDR2 SVGAGI (reference sequence). V lost 10 bases and J lost 6; bases outside the gene matches: 14. The CDR3 loop reads CATIFAGGPSDTQYF. CDR3 DNA: TGTGCCACCATCTTCGCGGGGGGGCCGAGTGATACGCAGTATTTT.

In this sample, this clonotype turned up a few times. The chain carries TRBV29-1 and TRBJ1-2; D gene unclear. The V gene's germline CDR1 is SQVTM and CDR2 ANQGSEA. The CDR3 is 12 residues long. Between the trimmed V and J ends, which lost 4 bases and 3 bases, there was a span of 9 bases. The CDR3 nucleotides are TGCAGCGTTGTTTCCCCCGACTATGGCTACACCTTC. It yields the protein CSVVSPDYGYTF.

Many counts were recorded for this clonotype. This chain links TRBV6-2 or TRBV6-3 with TRBJ2-1; TRBD2 matches 9 bases. The V and J ends lost 2 bases and 2 bases, in that order; junction bases with no gene match: 1. CDR3 length: 15 residues. The V gene's germline CDR1 is MNHEY and CDR2 SVGEGT. The CDR3 region is CASSYGGGAYNEQFF. DNA of the CDR3: TGTGCCAGCAGTTACGGCGGGGGGGCCTACAATGAGCAGTTCTTC.

The chain couples TRBV27 to TRBJ1-2; D unclear. Germline V gene lookup returns CDR1 MNHEY and CDR2 SMNVEV (reference sequence). Trimming removed 6 bases at V and 8 bases at J, with 19 bases between. CDR3 length equals 14 residues. DNA of the CDR3: TGTGCCAGCAGGCCGACGGCACCTCGGGAAGGCTACACCTTC. Residues: CASRPTAPREGYTF.

The rearrangement links TRBV7-6 to TRBJ1-4; TRBD1 might be the D (5 bases). V lost 0 bases and J 8 bases, leaving 16 bases between the germline ends. The CDR3 is 16 residues long. CDR1 is SGHVS, CDR2 FNYEAQ, per germline. For the CDR3, the DNA is TGTGCCAGCAGCTTAGCGTTCAGGGCCCCTGGGGAAAAACTGTTTTTT. Protein: CASSLAFRAPGEKLFF.

This clonotype showed up just a few times. The chain couples TRBV2 to TRBJ1-4; 8 bases match TRBD1. V was pared by 5 bases and J by 6 bases, with 8 bases of the junction left unmatched. The germline gives CDR1 SNHLY, CDR2 FYNNEI. This CDR3 region has 15 residues. The CDR3 region has the DNA TGTGCCAGCAGTCTTCGGACAGGGAAGGATGAAAAACTGTTTTTT. Translated, it gives CASSLRTGKDEKLFF.

This clonotype was seen at least ten times. V is TRBV7-6 and J is TRBJ2-2; possible D gene TRBD1, 6 bases. Germline CDR1 and CDR2: SGHVS and FNYEAQ. This CDR3 contains 15 residues. Trimming removed 5 bases at V and 6 bases at J, with 16 bases between. The CDR3: CASSGRPGVPGELFF. The CDR3 coding sequence is TGTGCCAGCAGCGGACGACCAGGGGTTCCCGGGGAGCTGTTTTTT.

This clonotype was counted ten times or more. This chain joins TRBV7-8 and TRBJ1-6, with 7 bases identical to TRBD1. Trimming took 0 bases from V and 4 from J; bases not matched to a gene: 6. CDR3 size: 17 residues. CDR1 and CDR2 (germline): SGHVS, FQNEAQ. The CDR3 bases are TGTGCCAGCAGCTTAGCTTCGACAGGGAGGTATAATTCACCCCTCCACTTT. Translating it yields CASSLASTGRYNSPLHF.

This clonotype has a handful of counts. V is TRBV29-1 and J is TRBJ2-1, with TRBD2 matching 10 bases. This CDR3 is built from 14 residues. CDR1 is SQVTM and CDR2 is ANQGSEA in the germline V gene. V dropped 3 bases and J dropped 8; count of bases not matched to a gene: 7. The CDR3 DNA reads TGCAGCGTTGACAGATCTAGCGGGGGTTATGAGCAGTTCTTC. This codes for CSVDRSSGGYEQFF.